Listed here are 25 T cell receptor beta chains from one sample, sequenced in a study of T cells in localized non-small cell lung cancer. Assay: immunoSEQ multiplex PCR; the TCRdb copy retains only in-frame clones and omits some. There are roughly 13,000 clones in the sample; approximately 90% occur only once, and 2.7% lies in the top ten. The material was peripheral blood mononuclear cells, obtained before any cancer treatment. Receptors originate from a man aged 40 to 70 with stage III lung adenocarcinoma.

The chain employs TRBV7-9 and TRBJ2-1; 7 bases fit TRBD2. CDR3 length equals 15 residues. V lost 3 bases to trimming and J lost 5 bases; unmatched junction nucleotides: 7. Looked up from germline, CDR1 is SEHNR and CDR2 is FQNEAQ (reference sequence). Written as DNA, the CDR3 is TGTGCCAGCAGCTTCGGGAGGACCTCTAACAATGAGCAGTTCTTC. Amino acids: CASSFGRTSNNEQFF.

The V and J genes are TRBV5-1 and TRBJ2-1; 10 nucleotides line up with TRBD2. CDR1 SGHRS and CDR2 YFSETQ come from the germline V gene. This CDR3 contains 17 residues. Unmatched junction bases numbered 8, after V lost 5 bases and J lost 0 bases. CDR3 region: CASSELAGSSSYNEQFF. DNA of the CDR3: TGCGCCAGCAGTGAACTAGCGGGATCGAGCTCCTACAATGAGCAGTTCTTC.

V usage is TRBV7-9 and J usage is TRBJ2-7, with TRBD1 identical over 10 bases. CDR1 and CDR2 from the germline V gene are SEHNR and FQNEAQ (reference sequence). Trimming at V came to 0 bases and at J to 1 base, leaving 6 bases not matched to a gene. The CDR3 totals 17 residues. The CDR3: CASSLARGQGGSYEQYF. Written as DNA, the CDR3 is TGTGCCAGCAGCTTAGCGCGTGGACAGGGGGGGTCCTACGAGCAGTACTTC.

The J gene is TRBJ2-3, the V gene TRBV10-2, with D tentatively TRBD1 (5 bases). V dropped 0 bases and J dropped 4 bases, with 11 bases sitting between them. The CDR3 has 15 amino acids. Germline loops: CDR1 WSHSY, CDR2 SAAADI. The CDR3 loop reads CASSESKGAADTQYF. The DNA for the CDR3 is TGCGCCAGCAGTGAGTCTAAAGGGGCGGCAGATACGCAGTATTTT.

V is TRBV7-6 and J is TRBJ2-1; D gene uncertain. Deletions cut 0 bases from V and 5 bases from J, with 11 bases between. Germline V gene sequence: CDR1 SGHVS, CDR2 FNYEAQ. This CDR3 spans 15 amino acids. The CDR3 is CASSLALPPHNEQFF. The CDR3 DNA reads as TGTGCCAGCAGCTTAGCGCTGCCTCCTCACAATGAGCAGTTCTTC. Full variable domain (outside the CDR3, taken from reference TRBV7-6 and TRBJ2-1): GAGVSQSPRYKVTKRGQDVALRCDPISGHVSLYWYRQALGQGPEFLTYFNYEAQQDKSGLPNDRFSAERPEGSISTLTIQRTEQRDSAMYRCASSLALPPHNEQFFGPGTRLTVL.

The rearrangement joins TRBV6-5 to TRBJ1-5; TRBD1 is a possible D gene (6 bases). Looked up from germline, CDR1 is MNHEY and CDR2 is SVGAGI. Trimming took off 6 bases at V and 5 bases at J, with 14 bases between the two ends. The CDR3 is 14 residues long. The CDR3 DNA is TGTGCCAGCAGACCCCGACAGGTCTATCAGCCCCAGCATTTT. Encoded protein: CASRPRQVYQPQHF.

The chain employs TRBV7-2 and TRBJ1-1, with D maybe TRBD1 (5 bases). CDR1 SGHTA and CDR2 FQGNSA come from the germline V gene. The CDR3 extends over 13 amino acids. V shed 6 bases and J shed 0 bases, with 8 bases lying between them. In DNA form, the CDR3 reads TGTGCCAGCAGGGAACAGGTGAACACTGAAGCTTTCTTT. Protein: CASREQVNTEAFF.

The V call is TRBV7-2, the J call TRBJ2-2; D is possibly TRBD1 (6 bases). This CDR3 is 16 amino acids long. The V gene lost 5 bases and the J gene lost 7 bases, with 20 bases spanning the gap. Germline V CDR1 and CDR2: SGHTA, FQGNSA. The CDR3 protein is CASSQSTGSGGGELFF. The CDR3 DNA reads as TGTGCCAGCAGCCAATCCACAGGGTCGGGTGGCGGGGAGCTGTTTTTT. Full variable domain (remainder filled in from reference TRBV7-2 and TRBJ2-2): GAGVSQSPSNKVTEKGKDVELRCDPISGHTALYWYRQSLGQGLEFLIYFQGNSAPDKSGLPSDRFSAERTGGSVSTLTIQRTQQEDSAVYLCASSQSTGSGGGELFFGEGSRLTVL.

The chain has TRBV7-9 and TRBJ2-6; D not certain. CDR1 and CDR2 from the germline V gene are SEHNR and FQNEAQ (reference sequence). Trimming took off 0 bases at V and 6 bases at J, with 12 bases between the two ends. CDR3 length: 16 residues. The CDR3 protein is CASSLAGSLVANVLTF. The CDR3 DNA reads as TGTGCCAGCAGCTTAGCGGGGTCTCTGGTGGCCAACGTCCTGACTTTC.

This sequence joins TRBV28 and TRBJ2-5, with 10 bases aligning to TRBD2. Germline CDR1 is MDHEN and CDR2 is SYDVKM. This CDR3 contains 16 residues. J gave up 0 bases and V 4 bases, and 5 bases lay outside the gene matches. As DNA, the CDR3 is TGTGCCAGCAGTTCCATTACTAGCGGGAACCAAGAGACCCAGTACTTC. Its protein is CASSSITSGNQETQYF.

V gene TRBV5-1 combines with J gene TRBJ2-7; 11 bases map to TRBD2. The V and J ends lost 0 bases and 3 bases, in that order; junction bases with no gene match: 5. Germline V gives CDR1 SGHRS, CDR2 YFSETQ. CDR3 length: 16 residues. The CDR3 here is CASSLAGLADFYEQYF. DNA for the CDR3: TGCGCCAGCAGCTTGGCGGGACTAGCGGACTTCTACGAGCAGTACTTC.

The chain is built from TRBV28 and TRBJ1-3; the match to TRBD1 covers 8 bases. Germline CDR1 MDHEN, CDR2 SYDVKM. The CDR3 has 17 amino acids. V lost 4 bases, J lost 0 bases, and 8 bases stayed unmatched. The CDR3 sequence: CASSSAGTGNSGNTIYF. The CDR3 DNA reads as TGTGCCAGCAGTTCCGCAGGGACAGGCAACTCTGGAAACACCATATATTTT. Complete variable domain (other parts from reference TRBV28 and TRBJ1-3): DVKVTQSSRYLVKRTGEKVFLECVQDMDHENMFWYRQDPGLGLRLIYFSYDVKMKEKGDIPEGYSVSREKKERFSLILESASTNQTSMYLCASSSAGTGNSGNTIYFGEGSWLTVV.

The chain combines TRBV7-9 with TRBJ2-3, with D hard to call. CDR3 size: 12 residues. CDR1 is SEHNR, CDR2 FQNEAQ, per germline (reference sequence). Trimming pared 5 bases from V and 8 bases from J, leaving 11 bases between. Written as DNA, the CDR3 is TGTGCCAGCAGCAGGGAAACTGGTACGCAGTATTTT. It encodes CASSRETGTQYF.

The rearrangement links TRBV15 to TRBJ1-1; D ambiguous. Per germline, CDR1 LNHNV and CDR2 YYDKDF (reference sequence). The V and J ends lost 3 bases and 1 base respectively, with 15 bases between them. CDR3 length equals 16 residues. CDR3 DNA sequence: TGTGCCACCAGCAGTCCCTTAGTCGACAAGAACACTGAAGCTTTCTTT. Amino acid sequence: CATSSPLVDKNTEAFF.

The chain is built from TRBV29-1 and TRBJ2-7; 7 bases match TRBD1. The germline V gene encodes CDR1 SQVTM and CDR2 ANQGSEA. The CDR3 is made up of 12 amino acids. V lost 6 bases and J lost 2; bases outside the gene matches: 4. CDR3 nucleotide sequence: TGCAGCGTGAGACAGGGAGCCTACGAGCAGTACTTC. Translating gives CSVRQGAYEQYF.

This rearrangement joins TRBV25-1 to TRBJ2-2; perhaps TRBD1 as D (6 bases). Germline V CDR1 and CDR2: MGHDK, SYGVNS. The CDR3 spans 15 residues. V lost 6 bases and J lost 1, with 12 bases in between. CDR3 DNA sequence: TGTGCCAGCAGATCCGGGACACTGAACACCGGGGAGCTGTTTTTT. This encodes CASRSGTLNTGELFF. Full variable domain (missing parts from reference TRBV25-1 and TRBJ2-2): EADIYQTPRYLVIGTGKKITLECSQTMGHDKMYWYQQDPGMELHLIHYSYGVNSTEKGDLSSESTVSRIRTEHFPLTLESARPSHTSQYLCASRSGTLNTGELFFGEGSRLTVL.

The chain links TRBV18 to TRBJ2-7; 10 positions match TRBD1. Germline lookup yields CDR1 KGHSH and CDR2 LQKENI. Unmatched junction bases numbered 5, after V lost 4 bases and J lost 5 bases. The CDR3 loop spans 14 amino acids. CDR3 sequence reads: CASSLRDRGDEQYF. CDR3 DNA: TGTGCCAGCTCACTCCGGGACAGGGGTGACGAGCAGTACTTC.

The genes are TRBV6-6 and TRBJ1-1, with 10 bases fitting TRBD1. The germline V gene has CDR1 MNHNY and CDR2 SVGAGI (reference sequence). Germline trimming cut 7 bases from V and 1 base from J; bases unmatched to any gene: 6. The CDR3 has 15 amino acids. CDR3 in DNA: TGTGCCAGCAAGACAGGGGGCAGGTCGAACACTGAAGCTTTCTTT. Its protein product is CASKTGGRSNTEAFF.

The J gene is TRBJ2-1, the V gene TRBV7-9; 8 bases map to TRBD2. Germline V gives CDR1 SEHNR, CDR2 FQNEAQ (reference sequence). There are 18 residues in the CDR3. V lost 3 bases, J lost 6 bases, and 16 bases stayed unmatched. CDR3 sequence: CASSFNNIGGTRTNEQFF. The CDR3 DNA sequence: TGTGCCAGCAGCTTTAACAATATCGGCGGGACTAGGACCAATGAGCAGTTCTTC.

The chain uses TRBV19 and TRBJ1-5; D is undetermined. The V gene's germline CDR1 is LNHDA and CDR2 SQIVND (reference sequence). This CDR3 has 13 residues. The V gene lost 5 bases and the J gene lost 3 bases, with 8 bases spanning the gap. The CDR3 loop reads CASSPTVNQPQHF. The CDR3 bases are TGTGCCAGTAGTCCCACAGTCAATCAGCCCCAGCATTTT. Full variable domain (rest looked up from reference TRBV19 and TRBJ1-5): DGGITQSPKYLFRKEGQNVTLSCEQNLNHDAMYWYRQDPGQGLRLIYYSQIVNDFQKGDIAEGYSVSREKKESFPLTVTSAQKNPTAFYLCASSPTVNQPQHFGDGTRLSIL.

This clone has just one count. J is TRBJ2-7 and V is TRBV7-2, with 9 bases aligning to TRBD1. There are 15 residues in the CDR3. Germline V gene sequence: CDR1 SGHTA, CDR2 FQGNSA. The V segment lost 4 bases and the J segment 4 bases; nucleotides outside the gene matches: 8. The CDR3 sequence: CASSSTGQGRYEQYF. CDR3 in DNA: TGTGCCAGCAGCTCCACGGGACAGGGAAGGTACGAGCAGTACTTC.

The chain is built from TRBV11-2 and TRBJ2-2, with unresolved D. The CDR3 is made up of 13 amino acids. CDR1 and CDR2 from the germline V gene are SGHAT and FQNNGV. Deletions cut 1 base from V and 6 bases from J, with 6 bases between. The CDR3 protein is CASSLAAPGELFF. The CDR3, as DNA: TGTGCCAGCAGCTTAGCTGCACCCGGGGAGCTGTTTTTT.

The rearrangement links TRBV10-3 to TRBJ2-5; maybe TRBD1 (5 bases). The DNA end is a closer match to TRBJ2-7, so the J assignment may be wrong. The CDR3 covers 13 residues. Per the germline V gene, CDR1 is ENHRY and CDR2 is SYGVKD. The CDR3 DNA reads as TGTGCCATCAGTGCCGACAGACTCTACGAGCAGTACTTC. Its protein is CAISADRLYEQYF.

The chain is built from TRBV4-3 and TRBJ1-2; D ambiguous. Trimming left V 0 bases short and J 0 bases short, with 11 bases between. The CDR3 sequence is 16 residues long. The germline V gene encodes CDR1 LGHNA and CDR2 YSLEER. This CDR3 reads CASSQDFGRANYGYTF. The CDR3 region has the DNA TGCGCCAGCAGCCAAGATTTTGGGAGGGCTAACTATGGCTACACCTTC.

The chain has TRBV28 and TRBJ2-7, with D unresolved. In germline, CDR1 is MDHEN, CDR2 SYDVKM. The CDR3 consists of 12 residues. Deletions cut 6 bases from V and 1 base from J, with 7 bases between. Here the CDR3 reads CASSLLSYEQYF. For the CDR3, the DNA is TGTGCCAGCAGCCTACTTTCCTACGAGCAGTACTTC.